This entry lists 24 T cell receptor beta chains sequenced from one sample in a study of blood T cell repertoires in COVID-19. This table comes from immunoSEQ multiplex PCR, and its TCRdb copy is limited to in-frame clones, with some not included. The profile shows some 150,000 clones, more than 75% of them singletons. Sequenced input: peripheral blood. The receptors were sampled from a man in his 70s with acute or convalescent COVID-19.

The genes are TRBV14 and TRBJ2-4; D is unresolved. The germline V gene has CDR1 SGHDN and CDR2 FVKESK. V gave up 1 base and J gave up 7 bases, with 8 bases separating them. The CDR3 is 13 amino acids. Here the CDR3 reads CASSQGPRNIQYF. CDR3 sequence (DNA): TGTGCCAGCAGCCAAGGGCCGAGGAACATTCAGTACTTC.

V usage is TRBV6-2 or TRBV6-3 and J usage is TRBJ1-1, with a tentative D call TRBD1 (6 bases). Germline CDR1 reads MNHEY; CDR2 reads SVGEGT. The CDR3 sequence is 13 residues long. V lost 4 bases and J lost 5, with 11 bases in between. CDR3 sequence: CASSLQGWTEAFF. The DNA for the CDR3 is TGTGCCAGCAGTTTACAGGGTTGGACTGAAGCTTTCTTT.

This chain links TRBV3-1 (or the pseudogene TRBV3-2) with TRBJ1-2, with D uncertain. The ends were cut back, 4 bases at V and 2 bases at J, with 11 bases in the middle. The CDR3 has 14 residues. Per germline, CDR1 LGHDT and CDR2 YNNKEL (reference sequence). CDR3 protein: CASSRRGLNYGYTF. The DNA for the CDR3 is TGTGCCAGCAGCCGCCGCGGTCTGAACTATGGCTACACCTTC.

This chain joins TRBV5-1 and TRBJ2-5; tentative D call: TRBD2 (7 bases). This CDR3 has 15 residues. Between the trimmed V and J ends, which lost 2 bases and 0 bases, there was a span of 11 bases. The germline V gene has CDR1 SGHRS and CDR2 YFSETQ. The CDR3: CASSLRGGDQETQYF. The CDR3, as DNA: TGCGCCAGCAGCTTACGAGGGGGGGACCAAGAGACCCAGTACTTC.

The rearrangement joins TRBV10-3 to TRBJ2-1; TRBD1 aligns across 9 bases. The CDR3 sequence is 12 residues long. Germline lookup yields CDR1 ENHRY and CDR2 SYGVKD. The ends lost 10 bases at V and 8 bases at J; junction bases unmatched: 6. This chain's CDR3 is CATGTGIDEQFF. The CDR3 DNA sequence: TGTGCCACCGGGACAGGGATCGATGAGCAGTTCTTC.

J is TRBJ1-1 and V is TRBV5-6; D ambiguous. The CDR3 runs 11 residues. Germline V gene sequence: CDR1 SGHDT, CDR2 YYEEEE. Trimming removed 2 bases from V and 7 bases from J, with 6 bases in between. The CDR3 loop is CASSLGVEAFF. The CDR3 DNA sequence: TGTGCCAGCAGCTTAGGAGTTGAAGCTTTCTTT.

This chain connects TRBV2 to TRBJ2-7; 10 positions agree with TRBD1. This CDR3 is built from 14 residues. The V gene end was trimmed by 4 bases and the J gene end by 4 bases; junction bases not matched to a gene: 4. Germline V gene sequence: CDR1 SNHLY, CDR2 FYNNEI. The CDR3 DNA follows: TGTGCCAGCAGTGGGGACAGGGGTGGGTACGAGCAGTACTTC. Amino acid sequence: CASSGDRGGYEQYF. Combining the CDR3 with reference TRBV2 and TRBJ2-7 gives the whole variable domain EPEVTQTPSHQVTQMGQEVILRCVPISNHLYFYWYRQILGQKVEFLVSFYNNEISEKSEIFDDQFSVERPDGSNFTLKIRSTKLEDSAMYFCASSGDRGGYEQYFGPGTRLTVT.

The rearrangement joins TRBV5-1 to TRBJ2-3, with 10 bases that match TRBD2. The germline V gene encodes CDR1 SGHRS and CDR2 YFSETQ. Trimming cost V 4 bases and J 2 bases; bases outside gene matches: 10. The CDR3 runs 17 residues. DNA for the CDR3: TGCGCCAGCAGCCGGGGGCTAGCGGGAGAGGACACAGATACGCAGTATTTT. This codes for CASSRGLAGEDTDTQYF.

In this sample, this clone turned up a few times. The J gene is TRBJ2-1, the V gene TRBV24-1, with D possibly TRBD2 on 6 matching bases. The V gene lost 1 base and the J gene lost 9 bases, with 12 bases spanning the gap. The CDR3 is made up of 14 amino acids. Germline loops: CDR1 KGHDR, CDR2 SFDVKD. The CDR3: CATSDFRGKGEQFF. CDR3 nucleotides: TGTGCCACCAGTGATTTTCGGGGGAAAGGTGAGCAGTTCTTC.

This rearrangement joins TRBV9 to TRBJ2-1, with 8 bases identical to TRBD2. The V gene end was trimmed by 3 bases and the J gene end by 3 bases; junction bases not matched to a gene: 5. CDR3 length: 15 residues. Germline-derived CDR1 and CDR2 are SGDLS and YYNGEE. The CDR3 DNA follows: TGTGCCAGCAGCGCGGGACTAGTCGGCTACAATGAGCAGTTCTTC. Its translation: CASSAGLVGYNEQFF. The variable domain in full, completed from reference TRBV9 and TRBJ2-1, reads DSGVTQTPKHLITATGQRVTLRCSPRSGDLSVYWYQQSLDQGLQFLIQYYNGEERAKGNILERFSAQQFPDLHSELNLSSLELGDSALYFCASSAGLVGYNEQFFGPGTRLTVL.

The CDR3 nucleotides read TGTGCCAGCAGCCGTAGCGGAGGCGGGGGCGAGCAGTACTTC. It is translated as CASSRSGGGGEQYF. The V and J genes are TRBV3-1 (or the pseudogene TRBV3-2) and TRBJ2-7; 7 bases map to TRBD2. V trimming: 4 bases; J trimming: 6 bases; junction bases outside the gene matches: 9. The CDR3 has 14 residues. The germline gives CDR1 LGHDT, CDR2 YNNKEL (reference sequence).

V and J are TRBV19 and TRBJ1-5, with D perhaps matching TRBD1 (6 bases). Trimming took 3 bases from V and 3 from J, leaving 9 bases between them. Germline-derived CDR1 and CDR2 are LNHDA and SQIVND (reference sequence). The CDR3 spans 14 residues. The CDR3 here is CASSIRDNNQPQHF. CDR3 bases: TGTGCCAGTAGTATCCGGGACAACAATCAGCCCCAGCATTTT.

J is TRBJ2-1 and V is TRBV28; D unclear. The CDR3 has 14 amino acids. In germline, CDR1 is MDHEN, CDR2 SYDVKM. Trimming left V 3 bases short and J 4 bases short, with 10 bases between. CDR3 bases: TGTGCCAGCAGTTTCGAGGAAACTTACAATGAGCAGTTCTTC. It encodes CASSFEETYNEQFF. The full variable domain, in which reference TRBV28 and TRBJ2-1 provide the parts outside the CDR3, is DVKVTQSSRYLVKRTGEKVFLECVQDMDHENMFWYRQDPGLGLRLIYFSYDVKMKEKGDIPEGYSVSREKKERFSLILESASTNQTSMYLCASSFEETYNEQFFGPGTRLTVL.

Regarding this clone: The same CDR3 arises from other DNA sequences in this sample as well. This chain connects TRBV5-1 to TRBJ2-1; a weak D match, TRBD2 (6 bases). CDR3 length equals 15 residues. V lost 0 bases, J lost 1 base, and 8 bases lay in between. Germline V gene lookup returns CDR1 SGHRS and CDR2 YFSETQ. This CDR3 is CASSLGGLSYNEQFF. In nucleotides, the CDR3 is TGCGCCAGCAGCTTGGGAGGACTATCCTACAATGAGCAGTTCTTC.

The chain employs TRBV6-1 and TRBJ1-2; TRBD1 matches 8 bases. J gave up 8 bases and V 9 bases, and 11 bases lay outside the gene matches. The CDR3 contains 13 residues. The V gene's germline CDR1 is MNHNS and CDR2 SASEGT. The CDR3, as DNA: TGTGCCAGTGGGATCGGGACAGGTGGGGGCTACACCTTC. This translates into CASGIGTGGGYTF.

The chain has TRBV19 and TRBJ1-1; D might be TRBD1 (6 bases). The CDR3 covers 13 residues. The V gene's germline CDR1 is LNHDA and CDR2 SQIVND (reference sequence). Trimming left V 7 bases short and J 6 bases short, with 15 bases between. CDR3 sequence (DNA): TGTGCCAGTAAGAAAGGGGGGGAACCTGAAGCTTTCTTT. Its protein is CASKKGGEPEAFF.

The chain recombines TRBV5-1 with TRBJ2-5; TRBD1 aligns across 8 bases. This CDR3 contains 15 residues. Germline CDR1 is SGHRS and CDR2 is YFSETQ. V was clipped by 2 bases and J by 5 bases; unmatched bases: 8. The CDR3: CASSFTTRTGETQYF. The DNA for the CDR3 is TGCGCCAGCAGCTTCACAACCAGGACAGGGGAGACCCAGTACTTC.

CDR3 loop: CASSWTSGIYEQYF. The CDR3, as DNA: TGTGCCAGCAGCTGGACTAGCGGTATTTACGAGCAGTACTTC. This rearrangement joins TRBV5-4 to TRBJ2-7; TRBD2 aligns across 10 bases. V was clipped by 3 bases and J by 4 bases; unmatched bases: 4. Germline V gene lookup returns CDR1 SGHNT and CDR2 YYREEE (reference sequence). The CDR3 covers 14 residues.

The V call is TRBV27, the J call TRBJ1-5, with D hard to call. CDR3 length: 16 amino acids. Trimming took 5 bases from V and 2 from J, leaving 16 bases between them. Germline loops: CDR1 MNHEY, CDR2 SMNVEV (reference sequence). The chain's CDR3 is CASSMTKVAGNQPQHF. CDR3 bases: TGTGCCAGCAGTATGACTAAGGTGGCCGGCAATCAGCCCCAGCATTTT.

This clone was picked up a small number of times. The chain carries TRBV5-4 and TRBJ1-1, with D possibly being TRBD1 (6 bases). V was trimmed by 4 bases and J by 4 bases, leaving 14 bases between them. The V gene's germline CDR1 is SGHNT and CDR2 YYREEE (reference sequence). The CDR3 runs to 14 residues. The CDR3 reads CASSEGGSATEAFF. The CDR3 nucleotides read TGTGCCAGCAGCGAAGGGGGATCGGCCACTGAAGCTTTCTTT.

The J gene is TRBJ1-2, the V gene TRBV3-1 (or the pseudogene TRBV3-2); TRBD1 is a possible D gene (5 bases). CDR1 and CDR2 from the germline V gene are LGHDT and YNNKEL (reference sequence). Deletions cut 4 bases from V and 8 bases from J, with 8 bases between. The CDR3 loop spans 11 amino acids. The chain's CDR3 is CASSLGGGYTF. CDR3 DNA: TGTGCCAGCAGCCTGGGGGGAGGCTACACCTTC.

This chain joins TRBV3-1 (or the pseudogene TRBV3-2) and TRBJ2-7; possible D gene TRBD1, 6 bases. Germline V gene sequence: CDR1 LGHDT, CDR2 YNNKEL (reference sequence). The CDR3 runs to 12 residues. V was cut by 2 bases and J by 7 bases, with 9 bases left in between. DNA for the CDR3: TGTGCCAGCAGCCAAACAGGGTGGGAGCAGTACTTC. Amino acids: CASSQTGWEQYF.

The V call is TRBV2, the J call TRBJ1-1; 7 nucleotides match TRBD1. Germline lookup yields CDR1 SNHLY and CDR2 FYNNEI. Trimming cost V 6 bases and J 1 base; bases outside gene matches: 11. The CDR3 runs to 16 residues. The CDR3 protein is CASRYRATGQNTEAFF. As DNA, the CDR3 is TGTGCCAGCAGATATCGGGCGACAGGGCAGAACACTGAAGCTTTCTTT.

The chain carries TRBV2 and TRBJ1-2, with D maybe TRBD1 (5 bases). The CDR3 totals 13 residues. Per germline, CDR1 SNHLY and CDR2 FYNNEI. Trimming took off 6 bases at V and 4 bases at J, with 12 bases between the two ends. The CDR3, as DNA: TGTGCCAGCAGCGGGGGTAATGGCTATGGCTACACCTTC. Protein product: CASSGGNGYGYTF. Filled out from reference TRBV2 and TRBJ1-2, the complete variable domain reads EPEVTQTPSHQVTQMGQEVILRCVPISNHLYFYWYRQILGQKVEFLVSFYNNEISEKSEIFDDQFSVERPDGSNFTLKIRSTKLEDSAMYFCASSGGNGYGYTFGSGTRLTVV.